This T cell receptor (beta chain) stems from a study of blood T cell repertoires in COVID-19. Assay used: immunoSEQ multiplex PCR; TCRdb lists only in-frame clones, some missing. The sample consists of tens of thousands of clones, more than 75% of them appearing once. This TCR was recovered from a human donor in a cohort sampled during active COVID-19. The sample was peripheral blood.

The CDR3 loop is CASSQSGGAKNIQYF. Written as DNA, the CDR3 is TGTGCCAGCAGCCAGTCAGGGGGAGCCAAAAACATTCAGTACTTC. The chain employs TRBV11-2 and TRBJ2-4, with 7 nucleotides matching TRBD1. The CDR3 extends over 15 amino acids. The germline CDR1 and CDR2 sequences are SGHAT and FQNNGV. J was trimmed by 0 bases and V by 5 bases; bases with no gene match: 4.